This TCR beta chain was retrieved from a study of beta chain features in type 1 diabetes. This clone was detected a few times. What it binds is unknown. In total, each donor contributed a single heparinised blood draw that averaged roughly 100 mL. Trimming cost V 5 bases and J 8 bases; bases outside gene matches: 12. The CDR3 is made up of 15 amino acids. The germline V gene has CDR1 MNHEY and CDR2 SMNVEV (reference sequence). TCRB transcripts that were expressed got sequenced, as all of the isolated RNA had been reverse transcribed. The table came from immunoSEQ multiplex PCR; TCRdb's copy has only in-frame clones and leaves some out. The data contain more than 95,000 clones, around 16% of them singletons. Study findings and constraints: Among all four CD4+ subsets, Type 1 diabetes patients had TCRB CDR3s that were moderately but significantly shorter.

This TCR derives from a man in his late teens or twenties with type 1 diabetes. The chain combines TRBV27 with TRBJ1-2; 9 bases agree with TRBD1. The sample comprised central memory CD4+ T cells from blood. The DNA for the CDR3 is TGTGCCAGCAGTCCCACTGACAGGGGGTCTGGAGGCTACACCTTC. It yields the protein CASSPTDRGSGGYTF.